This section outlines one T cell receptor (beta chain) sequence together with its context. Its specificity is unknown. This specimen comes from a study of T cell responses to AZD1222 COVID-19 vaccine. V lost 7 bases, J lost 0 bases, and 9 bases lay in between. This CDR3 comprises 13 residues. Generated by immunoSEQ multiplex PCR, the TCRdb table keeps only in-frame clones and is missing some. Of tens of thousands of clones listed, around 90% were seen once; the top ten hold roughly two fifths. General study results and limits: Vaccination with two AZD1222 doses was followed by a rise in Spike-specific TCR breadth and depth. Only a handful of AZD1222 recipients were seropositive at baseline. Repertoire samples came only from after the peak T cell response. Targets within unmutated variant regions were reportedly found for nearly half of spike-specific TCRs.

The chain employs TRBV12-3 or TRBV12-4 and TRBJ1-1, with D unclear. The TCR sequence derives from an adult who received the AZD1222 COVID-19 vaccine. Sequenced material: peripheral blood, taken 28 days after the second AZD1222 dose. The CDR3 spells CASTRALNTEAFF. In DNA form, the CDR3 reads TGTGCCAGCACCCGGGCTCTGAACACTGAAGCTTTCTTT.